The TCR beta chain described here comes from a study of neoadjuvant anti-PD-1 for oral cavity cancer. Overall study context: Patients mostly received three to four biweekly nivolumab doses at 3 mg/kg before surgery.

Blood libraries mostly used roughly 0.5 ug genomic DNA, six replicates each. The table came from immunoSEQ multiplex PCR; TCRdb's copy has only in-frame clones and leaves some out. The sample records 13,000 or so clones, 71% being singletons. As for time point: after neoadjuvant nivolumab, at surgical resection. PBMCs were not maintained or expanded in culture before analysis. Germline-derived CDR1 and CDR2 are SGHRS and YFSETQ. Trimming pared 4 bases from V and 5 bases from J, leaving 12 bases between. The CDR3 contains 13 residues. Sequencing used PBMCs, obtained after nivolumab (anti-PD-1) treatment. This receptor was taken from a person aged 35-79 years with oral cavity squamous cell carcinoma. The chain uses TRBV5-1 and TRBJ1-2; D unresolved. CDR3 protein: CASSADWGYGYTF. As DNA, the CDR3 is TGCGCCAGCAGCGCGGACTGGGGATATGGCTACACCTTC.